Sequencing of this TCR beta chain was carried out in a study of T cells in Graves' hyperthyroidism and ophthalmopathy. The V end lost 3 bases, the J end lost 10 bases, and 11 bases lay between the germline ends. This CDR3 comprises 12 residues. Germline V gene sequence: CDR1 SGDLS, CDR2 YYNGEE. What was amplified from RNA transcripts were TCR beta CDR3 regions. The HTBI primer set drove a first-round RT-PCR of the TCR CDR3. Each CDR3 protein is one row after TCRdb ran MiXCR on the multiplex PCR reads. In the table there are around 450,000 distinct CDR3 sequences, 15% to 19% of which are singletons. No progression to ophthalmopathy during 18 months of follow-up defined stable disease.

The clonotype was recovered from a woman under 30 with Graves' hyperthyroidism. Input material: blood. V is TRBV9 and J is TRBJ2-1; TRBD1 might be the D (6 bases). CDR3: CASSAGEWEQFF. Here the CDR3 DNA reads TGTGCCAGCAGCGCAGGGGAATGGGAGCAGTTCTTC. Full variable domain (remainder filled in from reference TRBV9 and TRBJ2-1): DSGVTQTPKHLITATGQRVTLRCSPRSGDLSVYWYQQSLDQGLQFLIQYYNGEERAKGNILERFSAQQFPDLHSELNLSSLELGDSALYFCASSAGEWEQFFGPGTRLTVL.